This TCR beta chain was recovered during a study of PD-1 blockade in classical Hodgkin lymphoma. Study conclusions and caveats: Newly diagnosed patients reportedly had lower baseline TCR diversity than healthy donors. There remain no defined causes for the repertoire differences, which possibly reflect disease activity or prior therapy.

As to time point: cycle 4 day 1 (C4D1), after 5 to 7 weeks of nivolumab. Relapse after autologous stem cell transplantation occurred in every patient, and brentuximab vedotin exposure varied. Thawed PBMCs were the source of CD8+ T cells, obtained through magnetic negative selection. The data were produced by immunoSEQ multiplex PCR, yet TCRdb's version contains in-frame clones alone and is incomplete. The sample lists fewer than 4,000 clones, around 66% occurring once. To note about this clone: Its target is unknown.

This CDR3 is 12 amino acids long. The germline V and J ends were trimmed by 4 bases and 8 bases, with 14 bases remaining between them. Germline V lookup: CDR1 SQVTM, CDR2 ANQGSEA. The chain employs TRBV29-1 and TRBJ1-1; D is unclear. Source: CD8+ T cells from blood, taken before the fourth cycle of nivolumab. The clonotype was recovered from a human donor with classical Hodgkin lymphoma. CDR3 coding DNA: TGCAGCGTTGTTTTGGGTTTACGAGAAGCTTTCTTT. Its protein product is CSVVLGLREAFF.